These 22 T cell receptor beta chains came from one sample sequenced in a study of cytomegalovirus exposure and HLA in healthy donors. TCRdb keeps only in-frame clones here, not all; method: immunoSEQ multiplex PCR. The sample has fewer than 100,000 clones, just over 90% seen once. Material: PBMCs. All receptors derive from a man aged 25-45 years in good health and CMV-seronegative.

This chain uses TRBV9 with TRBJ2-7; possibly TRBD2 for D (5 bases). This CDR3 has 16 amino acids. CDR1 SGDLS and CDR2 YYNGEE come from the germline V gene. The V and J ends lost 0 bases and 0 bases respectively, with 13 bases between them. CDR3 sequence (DNA): TGTGCCAGCAGCGTAGCCCCTAGCACCTCCTCCTACGAGCAGTACTTC. It encodes CASSVAPSTSSYEQYF.

V is TRBV6-1 and J is TRBJ1-6; 8 bases are a match to TRBD1. The CDR3 spans 17 residues. Per the germline V gene, CDR1 is MNHNS and CDR2 is SASEGT. V shed 4 bases and J 7 bases; nucleotides not matched to a gene: 12. CDR3 sequence (DNA): TGTGCCAGCAGTGTCACAGGGGGTGTGCTCCCCAATTCACCCCTCCACTTT. Its protein product is CASSVTGGVLPNSPLHF.

This clone was counted only a few times. This chain connects TRBV10-3 to TRBJ2-7; 7 positions agree with TRBD2. Germline loops: CDR1 ENHRY, CDR2 SYGVKD. The CDR3 length is 14 residues. With V trimmed by 4 bases and J by 5 bases, 8 bases remained unmatched. CDR3 DNA: TGTGCCATCAGTGCGTCCGGGGCGGGAGACGAGCAGTACTTC. Translating gives CAISASGAGDEQYF.

This chain uses TRBV10-3 with TRBJ2-7, with 9 bases matching TRBD1. From germline, CDR1 is ENHRY and CDR2 SYGVKD. The length of the CDR3 is 15 residues. The junction had 11 bases not matched to a gene; V was cut back by 8 bases and J by 3 bases. The CDR3: CAIGTPSGQGYEQYF. The DNA of the CDR3 is TGTGCCATCGGAACCCCATCGGGACAGGGCTACGAGCAGTACTTC.

The chain has TRBV6-6 and TRBJ2-7, with 8 bases identical to TRBD1. The V segment lost 5 bases and the J segment 3 bases; nucleotides outside the gene matches: 6. This CDR3 region has 14 residues. In germline, CDR1 is MNHNY, CDR2 SVGAGI (reference sequence). The CDR3 protein is CASSGGGQGYEQYF. In nucleotides, the CDR3 is TGTGCCAGCAGTGGCGGAGGACAGGGCTACGAGCAGTACTTC.

The chain has TRBV5-4 and TRBJ2-2; 8 bases are a match to TRBD2. The junction had 26 bases not matched to a gene; V was cut back by 5 bases and J by 8 bases. The CDR3 is made up of 20 amino acids. Germline CDR1 SGHNT, CDR2 YYREEE (reference sequence). The DNA for the CDR3 is TGTGCCAGCAGTTCCAGAACGGGTGTAGCGGGGAGTTTAGTTTCTGGGGAGCTGTTTTTT. Its protein is CASSSRTGVAGSLVSGELFF.

The rearrangement uses TRBV5-1 and TRBJ2-2, with 8 bases lining up with TRBD1. From germline, CDR1 is SGHRS and CDR2 YFSETQ. J lost 3 bases, V lost 0 bases, and 4 bases had no gene match. The CDR3 covers 16 residues. CDR3 sequence (DNA): TGCGCCAGCAGCTTGGTTTTGACAGGGGACACCGGGGAGCTGTTTTTT. Its protein is CASSLVLTGDTGELFF.

V gene TRBV2 combines with J gene TRBJ2-7; TRBD2 might be the D (6 bases). V lost 6 bases and J 3 bases, leaving 21 bases between the germline ends. This CDR3 is 16 amino acids long. Germline V gene data show CDR1 as SNHLY and CDR2 as FYNNEI. This CDR3 is CASSPSEHGEYYEQYF. Written as DNA, the CDR3 is TGTGCCAGCAGCCCTAGCGAACACGGGGAATACTACGAGCAGTACTTC. Based on the CDR3 plus reference TRBV2 and TRBJ2-7, the full variable domain is EPEVTQTPSHQVTQMGQEVILRCVPISNHLYFYWYRQILGQKVEFLVSFYNNEISEKSEIFDDQFSVERPDGSNFTLKIRSTKLEDSAMYFCASSPSEHGEYYEQYFGPGTRLTVT.

The chain couples TRBV18 to TRBJ1-4; D uncertain. CDR3 size: 13 residues. The germline V gene has CDR1 KGHSH and CDR2 LQKENI. V shed 0 bases and J shed 7 bases, with 6 bases lying between them. This CDR3 is CASSPPPSEKLFF. CDR3 DNA: TGTGCCAGCTCACCACCCCCGAGTGAAAAACTGTTTTTT. The entire variable domain, with the rest obtained from reference TRBV18 and TRBJ1-4, is as follows: NAGVMQNPRHLVRRRGQEARLRCSPMKGHSHVYWYRQLPEEGLKFMVYLQKENIIDESGMPKERFSAEFPKEGPSILRIQQVVRGDSAAYFCASSPPPSEKLFFGSGTQLSVL.

The V call is TRBV5-1, the J call TRBJ1-2, with 9 bases that match TRBD1. V was pared by 6 bases and J by 2 bases, with 8 bases of the junction left unmatched. This CDR3 spans 15 amino acids. Per the germline V gene, CDR1 is SGHRS and CDR2 is YFSETQ. Here the CDR3 reads CASKQGALRNYGYTF. The CDR3 coding sequence is TGCGCCAGCAAACAGGGGGCCCTAAGGAACTATGGCTACACCTTC.

This chain links TRBV21-1 with TRBJ2-7; no check of the table's D call, TRBD1, against the DNA was made. TRBV21-1 is a known pseudogene. The CDR3 loop spans 17 amino acids. CDR3 nucleotide sequence: TGTGCCAGCAGCTCTCCGGGACAGAAATCCTTGGCCTACGAGCAGTACTTC. Its translation: CASSSPGQKSLAYEQYF.

The chain couples TRBV28 to TRBJ2-1; 10 bases map to TRBD2. Germline V lookup: CDR1 MDHEN, CDR2 SYDVKM. Trimming cost V 2 bases and J 2 bases; bases outside gene matches: 6. The CDR3 sequence is 17 residues long. The DNA of the CDR3 is TGTGCCAGCAGTTTAGGTTTGCTAGCGGGAGCCTACAATGAGCAGTTCTTC. Its translation: CASSLGLLAGAYNEQFF.

This rearrangement joins TRBV7-2 to TRBJ2-1; TRBD2 matches at 9 bases. The germline V gene encodes CDR1 SGHTA and CDR2 FQGNSA. V lost 9 bases and J lost 6; bases outside the gene matches: 12. This CDR3 is 15 amino acids long. The DNA for the CDR3 is TGTGCCAGATTCATTAGCGGGAGAAGCCGCAATGAGCAGTTCTTC. Translated, it gives CARFISGRSRNEQFF.

A few counts support this clone. V usage is TRBV11-3 and J usage is TRBJ2-1; 8 positions match TRBD2. Per the germline V gene, CDR1 is SGHNT and CDR2 is YENEEA. Trimming removed 8 bases from V and 5 bases from J; junction bases left unmatched: 5. CDR3 length equals 13 residues. CDR3 residues: CASGRRGDNEQFF. The CDR3 DNA follows: TGTGCCAGCGGACGGCGGGGGGACAATGAGCAGTTCTTC.

This clone was seen more than once but under ten times. DNA of the CDR3: TGTGCCAGCAGCTTAGCGGACAAACATTCACCCCTCCACTTT. Translating it yields CASSLADKHSPLHF. V gene TRBV7-9 combines with J gene TRBJ1-6; D possibly corresponds to TRBD1 (5 bases). The CDR3 length is 14 residues. Germline V lookup: CDR1 SEHNR, CDR2 FQNEAQ (reference sequence). Between the trimmed V and J ends, which lost 0 bases and 8 bases, there was a span of 8 bases.

CDR3 DNA sequence: TGTGCCAGACGGGCCCCCGGGACAGGGGAGGGTCAGCCCCAGCATTTT. Translating gives CARRAPGTGEGQPQHF. The rearrangement joins TRBV28 to TRBJ1-5, with TRBD1 identical over 10 bases. V shed 9 bases, J shed 6 bases, and the junction held 14 bases outside the gene matches. Germline V lookup: CDR1 MDHEN, CDR2 SYDVKM. This CDR3 contains 16 residues.

This clone was recorded only once. The junction and the germline gene differ at one end; a read error may be behind it. This CDR3 is CASSEALVVGGWDF. The CDR3 region has the DNA TGTGCCAGCAGTGAAGCGCTTGTCGTGGGAGGGTGGGATTTC. The V gene is TRBV2, the J gene TRBJ1-2, with D hard to call. The CDR3 has 14 residues. Germline lookup yields CDR1 SNHLY and CDR2 FYNNEI.

In DNA form, the CDR3 reads TGTGCCAGCTCCAAACCCCAGGGGAATCTCAACGAGCAGTACTTC. Translating it yields CASSKPQGNLNEQYF. V gene TRBV5-4 combines with J gene TRBJ2-7; D is perhaps TRBD1 (6 bases). The CDR3 is made up of 15 amino acids. The ends were cut back, 7 bases at V and 5 bases at J, with 22 bases in the middle. Germline V gene sequence: CDR1 SGHNT, CDR2 YYREEE (reference sequence).

The J gene is TRBJ2-1, the V gene TRBV19, with 9 bases identical to TRBD2. The CDR3 is made up of 18 amino acids. Per germline, CDR1 LNHDA and CDR2 SQIVND (reference sequence). V lost 0 bases and J lost 1; bases outside the gene matches: 7. CDR3 DNA sequence: TGTGCCAGTAGTATAGAGGGTAGCGGGAGCATTTCCTACAATGAGCAGTTCTTC. Protein: CASSIEGSGSISYNEQFF.

The chain joins TRBV6-5 to TRBJ2-7; a possible D gene is TRBD2 (5 bases). The CDR3 is 14 amino acids. Between the trimmed V and J ends, which lost 3 bases and 6 bases, there was a span of 15 bases. Germline V CDR1 and CDR2: MNHEY, SVGAGI. CDR3 coding DNA: TGTGCCAGCAGTTATATGGGGAGTGAGGGCGAGCAGTACTTC. Residues: CASSYMGSEGEQYF.

The CDR3 spells CAWGWDSFNYGYTF. The CDR3 region has the DNA TGTGCCTGGGGGTGGGACAGTTTTAACTATGGCTACACCTTC. The chain uses TRBV30 and TRBJ1-2; 7 bases are a match to TRBD1. CDR1 and CDR2 (germline): GTSNPN, SVGIG (reference sequence). The CDR3 is made up of 14 amino acids. The ends lost 5 bases at V and 1 base at J; junction bases unmatched: 7.

This rearrangement joins TRBV5-6 to TRBJ2-7; 7 nucleotides align to TRBD1. Germline V gives CDR1 SGHDT, CDR2 YYEEEE. V shed 5 bases, J shed 3 bases, and the junction held 5 bases outside the gene matches. The CDR3 length is 13 residues. The CDR3 loop is CASRPGQLYEQYF. CDR3 bases: TGTGCCAGCAGACCGGGACAGCTCTACGAGCAGTACTTC.